This section outlines one TCR beta chain sequence together with its context. This receptor's antigen is unknown. The input lacks base qualities; no much larger clone sits a single base away. The CDR3 regions of human TCRbeta chains were analyzed by immunosequencing. The authors processed their data as follows. TCRs in the repertoires were compared against a reference library of SARS-CoV-2-specific TCRs that had been generated with the MIRA antigen-specificity platform. Breadth was defined as the fraction of unique TCRs that were SARS-CoV-2-associated, and depth was defined as the fraction of total T cells that were SARS-CoV-2-associated. Each spike-specific TCR was assigned to its reactive spike region and to a CD4 or CD8 class using the MIRA data. Log10-transformed breadth and depth values were compared by one-way ANOVA with Sidak's multiple comparisons tests. This immuneACCESS table, as held by TCRdb, lists in-frame sequences with V and J called but not all clones. Of the missing ones, under half trace to an unresolved V gene in checked studies; the others have no known cause. V, J and clone size reflect that table, while D and trimming were determined from the DNA. The sample has around 120,000 clones on record, approximately 85% of them singletons. Of the sample, 3% to 4.5% is held by the ten largest clones.

The sample is drawn from a study of T cell responses to AZD1222 COVID-19 vaccine (dated by TCRdb to the early 2020s). For the study in its entirety: A total of around 240 trial participants underwent TCR sequencing, of whom around 200 received two doses of AZD1222 and about 25 received two doses of the MenACWY control vaccine. Enrollment into the trials was organized by age into subgroups of 18-55, 56-69 and 70-plus years, and those subgroups contained about 160, 30 and 59 TCR-sequenced participants, respectively.

Sample time point, as interpreted from the label and publication: baseline before first vaccination. What the treatment or condition label conveys for this sample: meningococcal conjugate vaccine given as trial control. Samples from vaccinated people were obtained from the UK trials COV001 and COV002, which included a single-blind randomized controlled phase 2/3 trial of AZD1222 (ChAdOx1 nCoV-19) in healthy adults. For TCRbeta chain sequencing, PBMC samples were collected from trial participants at day 0 and at day 28 after the second dose. Overall study outcomes, separate from this receptor: Conclusions about previously exposed vaccinees were limited because only a handful of AZD1222 recipients were SARS-CoV-2 seropositive at baseline. A significant rise in spike-specific TCR breadth and depth was observed after two AZD1222 doses relative to day 0 and relative to MenACWY recipients. Because no day 14 peak-response samples were available, the repertoires could be characterized only after the peak T cell response. Nearly half of unique spike-specific TCRs reportedly recognized epitopes outside regions mutated in the B.1.351 and B.1.1.7 variants. Most participants were white British and females outnumbered males, and the authors suggested that clonal diversity may have been underestimated. CD4 TCRs associated with the vaccine covered the entire spike protein, and the dominant responses were in regions 160-218 and 743-854. The 56-69-year group was small, and its depth increase did not reach significance, likely because of low power.

This clonotype was obtained from an adult in good health. The material sequenced was peripheral blood, taken on day 0 of MenACWY control vaccination.

The CDR3: CASSSGGRGNTEAFF. The nucleotides read TGTGCCAGCAGCTCAGGGGGACGCGGGAACACTGAAGCTTTCTTT. The sequence links TRBV7-9 to TRBJ1-1; 7 central nucleotides agree with TRBD1. Here V drops 4 bases and J drops 1 base, and the junction holds 6 bases not matched to any gene. The CDR3 goes from the cysteine to the phenylalanine over 15 residues. Only the CDR3 portion is preserved as DNA: 45 bases, with reading frame beginning at the first base. For CDR1 and CDR2, the germline V gene (reference sequence) lists SEHNR and FQNEAQ. The full variable domain, completed from the reference TRBV7-9 and TRBJ1-1 proteins outside the CDR3, reads DTGVSQNPRHKITKRGQNVTFRCDPISEHNRLYWYRQTLGQGPEFLTYFQNEAQLEKSRLLSDRFSAERPKGSFSTLEIQRTEQGDSAMYLCASSSGGRGNTEAFFGQGTRLTVV.